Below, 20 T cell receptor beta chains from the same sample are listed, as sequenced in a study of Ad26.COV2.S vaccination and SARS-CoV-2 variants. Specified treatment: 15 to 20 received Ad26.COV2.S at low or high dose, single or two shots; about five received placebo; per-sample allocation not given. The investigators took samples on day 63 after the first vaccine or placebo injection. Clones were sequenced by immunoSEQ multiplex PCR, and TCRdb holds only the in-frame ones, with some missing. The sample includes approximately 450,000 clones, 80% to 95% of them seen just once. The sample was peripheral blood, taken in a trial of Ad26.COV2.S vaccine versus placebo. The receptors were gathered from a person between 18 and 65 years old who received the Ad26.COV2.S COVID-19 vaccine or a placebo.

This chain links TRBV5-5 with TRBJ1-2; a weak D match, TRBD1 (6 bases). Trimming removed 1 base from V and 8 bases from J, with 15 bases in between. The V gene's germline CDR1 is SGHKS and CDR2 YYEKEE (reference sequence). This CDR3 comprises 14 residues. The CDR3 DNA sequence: TGTGCCAGCAGCTTGACAGGACAGAGTATGGGCTACACCTTC. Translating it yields CASSLTGQSMGYTF.

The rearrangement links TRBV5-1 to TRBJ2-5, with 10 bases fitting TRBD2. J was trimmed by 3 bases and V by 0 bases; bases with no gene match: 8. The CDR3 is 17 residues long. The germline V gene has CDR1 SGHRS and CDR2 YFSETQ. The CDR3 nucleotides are TGCGCCAGCAGCTTGGCCCCAGCGGGAGGGCCTGAAGAGACCCAGTACTTC. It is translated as CASSLAPAGGPEETQYF. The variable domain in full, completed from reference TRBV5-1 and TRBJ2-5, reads KAGVTQTPRYLIKTRGQQVTLSCSPISGHRSVSWYQQTPGQGLQFLFEYFSETQRNKGNFPGRFSGRQFSNSRSEMNVSTLELGDSALYLCASSLAPAGGPEETQYFGPGTRLLVL.

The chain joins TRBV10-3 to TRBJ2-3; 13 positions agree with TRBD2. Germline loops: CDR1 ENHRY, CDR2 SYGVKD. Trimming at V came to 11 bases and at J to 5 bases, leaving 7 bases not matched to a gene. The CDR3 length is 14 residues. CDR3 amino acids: CAAGLAGAKDTQYF. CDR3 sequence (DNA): TGTGCCGCTGGACTAGCGGGAGCGAAAGATACGCAGTATTTT.

The CDR3 loop reads CASSPRTEQTGELFF. As DNA, the CDR3 is TGTGCCAGCAGTCCGAGGACGGAACAAACCGGGGAGCTGTTTTTT. The chain combines TRBV6-5 with TRBJ2-2, with D unresolved. Germline assignment: CDR1 MNHEY and CDR2 SVGAGI. The CDR3 is 15 residues long. Trimming took 5 bases from V and 5 from J, leaving 15 bases between them.

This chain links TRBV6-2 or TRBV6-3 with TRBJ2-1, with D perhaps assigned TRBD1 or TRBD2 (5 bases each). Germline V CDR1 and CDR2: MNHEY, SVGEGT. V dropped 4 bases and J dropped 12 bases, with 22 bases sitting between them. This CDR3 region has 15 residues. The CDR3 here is CASSSTGTVVLRQFF. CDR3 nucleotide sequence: TGTGCCAGCAGTTCAACCGGGACGGTTGTCCTCAGGCAGTTCTTC.

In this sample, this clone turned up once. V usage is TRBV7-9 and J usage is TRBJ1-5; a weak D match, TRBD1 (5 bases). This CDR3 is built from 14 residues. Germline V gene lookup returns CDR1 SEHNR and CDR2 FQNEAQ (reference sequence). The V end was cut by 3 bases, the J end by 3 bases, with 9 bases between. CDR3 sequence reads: CASSFLGPNQPQHF. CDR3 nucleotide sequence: TGTGCCAGCAGCTTCTTGGGACCCAATCAGCCCCAGCATTTT.

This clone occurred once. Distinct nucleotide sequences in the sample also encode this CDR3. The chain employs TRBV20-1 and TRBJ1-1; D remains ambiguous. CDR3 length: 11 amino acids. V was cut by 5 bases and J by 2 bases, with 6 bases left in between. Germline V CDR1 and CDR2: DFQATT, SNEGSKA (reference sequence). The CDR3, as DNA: TGCAGTGCTCGGCTAAACACTGAAGCTTTCTTT. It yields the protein CSARLNTEAFF.

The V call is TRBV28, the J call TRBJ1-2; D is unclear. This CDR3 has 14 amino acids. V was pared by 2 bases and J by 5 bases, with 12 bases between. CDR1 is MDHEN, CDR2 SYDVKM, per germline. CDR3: CASSLPAGSYGYTF. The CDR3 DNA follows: TGTGCCAGCAGTTTACCTGCCGGCTCGTATGGCTACACCTTC.

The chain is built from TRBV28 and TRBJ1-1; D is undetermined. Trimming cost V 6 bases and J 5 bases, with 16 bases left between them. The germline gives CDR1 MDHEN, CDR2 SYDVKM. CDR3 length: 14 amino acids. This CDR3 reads CASREGVGKTEAFF. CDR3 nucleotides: TGTGCCAGCAGGGAGGGTGTGGGGAAAACTGAAGCTTTCTTT.

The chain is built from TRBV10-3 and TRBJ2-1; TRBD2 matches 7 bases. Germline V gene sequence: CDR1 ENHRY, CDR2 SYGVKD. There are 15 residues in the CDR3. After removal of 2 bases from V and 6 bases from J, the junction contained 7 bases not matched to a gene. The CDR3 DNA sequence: TGTGCCATCAGTGAGATTTCTAGCGGACCCAATGAGCAGTTCTTC. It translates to CAISEISSGPNEQFF.

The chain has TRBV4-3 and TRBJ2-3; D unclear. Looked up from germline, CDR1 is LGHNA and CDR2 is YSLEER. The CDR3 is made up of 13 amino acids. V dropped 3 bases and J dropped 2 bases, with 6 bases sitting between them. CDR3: CASSHQDTDTQYF. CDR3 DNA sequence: TGCGCCAGCAGCCACCAAGACACAGATACGCAGTATTTT.

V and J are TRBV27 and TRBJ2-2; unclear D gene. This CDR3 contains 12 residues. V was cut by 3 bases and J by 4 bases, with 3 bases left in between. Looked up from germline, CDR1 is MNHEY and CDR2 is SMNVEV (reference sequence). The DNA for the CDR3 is TGTGCCAGCAGTTTGACCACCGGGGAGCTGTTTTTT. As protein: CASSLTTGELFF.

In DNA form, the CDR3 reads TGTGCCAGCAGCTCCAAGACAGGGCCGAACACTGAAGCTTTCTTT. Its protein product is CASSSKTGPNTEAFF. The chain joins TRBV7-9 to TRBJ1-1; 7 bases line up with TRBD1. Germline V gene sequence: CDR1 SEHNR, CDR2 FQNEAQ (reference sequence). This CDR3 comprises 15 residues. Germline trimming cut 4 bases from V and 1 base from J; bases unmatched to any gene: 6.

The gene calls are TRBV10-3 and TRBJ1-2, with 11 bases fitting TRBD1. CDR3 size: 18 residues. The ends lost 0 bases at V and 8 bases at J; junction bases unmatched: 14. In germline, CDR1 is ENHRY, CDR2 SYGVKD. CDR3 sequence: CAISESGTGGMLRGGYTF. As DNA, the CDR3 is TGTGCCATCAGTGAGTCAGGGACAGGGGGGATGTTGAGAGGCGGCTACACCTTC.

In nucleotides, the CDR3 is TGTGCCAGCAGCCAGGACAGTAGTAATCAGCCCCAGCATTTT. It translates to CASSQDSSNQPQHF. The J gene is TRBJ1-5, the V gene TRBV2, with D perhaps TRBD1 (6 bases). Per germline, CDR1 SNHLY and CDR2 FYNNEI. V dropped 6 bases and J dropped 4 bases, with 13 bases sitting between them. CDR3 length: 14 amino acids.

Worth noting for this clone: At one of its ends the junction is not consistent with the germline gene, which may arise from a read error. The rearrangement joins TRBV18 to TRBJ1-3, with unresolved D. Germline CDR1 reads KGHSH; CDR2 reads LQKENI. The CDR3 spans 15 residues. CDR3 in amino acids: CASAPYTLIGNTIYF. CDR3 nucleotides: TGTGCCAGCGCACCCTATACCCTTATTGGAAACACCATATATTTT. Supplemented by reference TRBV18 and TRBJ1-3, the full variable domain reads NAGVMQNPRHLVRRRGQEARLRCSPMKGHSHVYWYRQLPEEGLKFMVYLQKENIIDESGMPKERFSAEFPKEGPSILRIQQVVRGDSAAYFCASAPYTLIGNTIYFGEGSWLTVV.

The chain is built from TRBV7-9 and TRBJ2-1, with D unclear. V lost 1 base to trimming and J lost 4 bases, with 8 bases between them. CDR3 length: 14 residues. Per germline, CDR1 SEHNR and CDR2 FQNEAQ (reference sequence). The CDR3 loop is CASSLVLAYNEQFF. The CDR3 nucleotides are TGTGCCAGCAGCTTAGTTTTGGCGTACAATGAGCAGTTCTTC.

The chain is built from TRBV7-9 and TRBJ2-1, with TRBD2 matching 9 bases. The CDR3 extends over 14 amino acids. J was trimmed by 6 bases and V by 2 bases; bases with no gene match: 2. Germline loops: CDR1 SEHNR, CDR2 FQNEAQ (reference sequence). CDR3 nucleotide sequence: TGTGCCAGCAGCTTACTTAGCGGGAGCAATGAGCAGTTCTTC. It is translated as CASSLLSGSNEQFF.

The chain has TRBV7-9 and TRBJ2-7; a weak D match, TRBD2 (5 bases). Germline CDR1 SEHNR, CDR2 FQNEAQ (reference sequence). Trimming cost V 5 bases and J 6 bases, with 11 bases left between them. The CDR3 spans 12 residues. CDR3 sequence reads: CASSADWLEQYF. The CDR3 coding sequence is TGTGCCAGCAGCGCGGACTGGCTCGAGCAGTACTTC.

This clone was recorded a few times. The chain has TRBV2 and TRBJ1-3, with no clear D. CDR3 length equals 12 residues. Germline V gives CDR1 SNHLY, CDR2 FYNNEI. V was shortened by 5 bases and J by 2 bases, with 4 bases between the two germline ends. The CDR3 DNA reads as TGTGCCAGCAGTTCAACTGGAAACACCATATATTTT. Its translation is CASSSTGNTIYF.